A selection of T cell receptor beta chains follows, all from one sample in a study of shared clonotypes between healthy human individuals. The assay was immunoSEQ multiplex PCR, and TCRdb's table has in-frame clones only and misses some. Here the sample spans over a million clones, over 95% being singletons. Input material: naive CD4+ T cells sorted from blood. All receptors derive from a man aged 25-45 years in good health. The CDR3 runs from the conserved cysteine through the conserved F or W. The order of the fields is J gene, V gene, clone size, D gene, CDR3 protein, CDR3 DNA. D genes are given only for firm matches. Rows may omit the clone size; those that give it use once, few, many or a size class.

j_gene: TRBJ2-3
v_gene: TRBV7-9
abundance: once
d_gene: NA
CDR3aa: CASSPRGLGETDTQYF
CDR3nt: TGTGCCAGCAGCCCTCGAGGGCTAGGGGAAACAGATACGCAGTATTTT

j_gene: TRBJ2-1
v_gene: TRBV9
abundance: NA
d_gene: TRBD1
CDR3aa: CASTRGGTGARIEQFF
CDR3nt: TGTGCCAGCACCAGAGGGGGGACAGGGGCCCGTATTGAGCAGTTCTTC

j_gene: TRBJ2-2
v_gene: TRBV9
abundance: NA
d_gene: TRBD1
CDR3aa: CASSVSAGGLGTGELFF
CDR3nt: TGTGCCAGCAGCGTAAGTGCAGGGGGCCTTGGCACCGGGGAGCTGTTTTTT

j_gene: TRBJ2-7
v_gene: TRBV4-3
abundance: once
d_gene: TRBD2
CDR3aa: CASSLNPPGLAGIGFYEQYF
CDR3nt: TGCGCCAGCAGCCTCAATCCCCCGGGACTAGCGGGAATAGGGTTTTACGAGCAGTACTTC

j_gene: TRBJ2-7
v_gene: TRBV11-2
abundance: few
d_gene: TRBD1
CDR3aa: CASSLGTGGYYEQYF
CDR3nt: TGTGCCAGCAGCCTCGGGACAGGGGGGTACTACGAGCAGTACTTC

j_gene: TRBJ2-7
v_gene: TRBV25-1
abundance: NA
d_gene: TRBD2
CDR3aa: CASSALAGVGEQYF
CDR3nt: TGTGCCAGCAGTGCCCTAGCGGGAGTCGGCGAGCAGTACTTC

j_gene: TRBJ2-5
v_gene: TRBV6-1
abundance: NA
d_gene: TRBD1
CDR3aa: CASSEARQGLGQETQYF
CDR3nt: TGTGCCAGCAGTGAAGCCCGACAGGGTCTGGGGCAAGAGACCCAGTACTTC

j_gene: TRBJ2-1
v_gene: TRBV7-9
abundance: NA
d_gene: NA
CDR3aa: CASSLDGSEFF
CDR3nt: TGTGCCAGCAGCTTAGACGGTAGCGAGTTCTTC

j_gene: TRBJ2-7
v_gene: TRBV25-1
abundance: NA
d_gene: NA
CDR3aa: CASSPFRGESEQYF
CDR3nt: TGTGCCAGCAGCCCCTTCCGCGGGGAGAGCGAGCAGTACTTC

j_gene: TRBJ2-7
v_gene: TRBV19
abundance: NA
d_gene: NA
CDR3aa: CASSGRNYEQYF
CDR3nt: TGTGCCAGTAGTGGCAGGAACTACGAGCAGTACTTC

j_gene: TRBJ2-3
v_gene: TRBV5-1
abundance: once
d_gene: NA
CDR3aa: CASSLPTAAGTDTQYF
CDR3nt: TGCGCCAGCAGCTTGCCTACAGCGGCGGGTACAGATACGCAGTATTTT

j_gene: TRBJ1-2
v_gene: TRBV18
abundance: NA
d_gene: NA
CDR3aa: CASSPPDRVNYGYTF
CDR3nt: TGTGCCAGCTCACCACCCGATCGAGTAAACTATGGCTACACCTTC

j_gene: TRBJ2-1
v_gene: TRBV7-8
abundance: NA
d_gene: TRBD2
CDR3aa: CASSLVPRTSGPDNEQFF
CDR3nt: TGTGCCAGCAGCTTGGTACCCAGGACTAGCGGGCCTGACAATGAGCAGTTCTTC

j_gene: TRBJ2-7
v_gene: TRBV19
abundance: NA
d_gene: NA
CDR3aa: CASSIQVGRYEQYF
CDR3nt: TGTGCCAGTAGTATACAGGTCGGCAGGTACGAGCAGTACTTC

j_gene: TRBJ2-1
v_gene: TRBV14
abundance: NA
d_gene: TRBD2
CDR3aa: CASSHRGMTSKRNEQFF
CDR3nt: TGTGCCAGCAGCCATAGAGGGATGACTAGCAAGCGGAATGAGCAGTTCTTC

j_gene: TRBJ1-1
v_gene: TRBV9
abundance: NA
d_gene: NA
CDR3aa: CASSQNSMNTEAFF
CDR3nt: TGTGCCAGCAGCCAAAACAGCATGAACACTGAAGCTTTCTTT

j_gene: TRBJ1-3
v_gene: TRBV6-5
abundance: NA
d_gene: NA
CDR3aa: CASSRGSSGNTIYF
CDR3nt: TGTGCCAGCAGCCGAGGCTCCTCTGGAAACACCATATATTTT

j_gene: TRBJ2-2
v_gene: TRBV6-6
abundance: NA
d_gene: TRBD1
CDR3aa: CASSRTGGTGELFF
CDR3nt: TGTGCCAGCAGTAGGACAGGGGGCACCGGGGAGCTGTTTTTT

j_gene: TRBJ2-5
v_gene: TRBV15
abundance: once
d_gene: NA
CDR3aa: CATSRGRVADSQQETQYF
CDR3nt: TGTGCCACCAGCAGAGGCCGGGTAGCTGACAGCCAGCAAGAGACCCAGTACTTC

j_gene: TRBJ2-2
v_gene: TRBV10-3
abundance: NA
d_gene: TRBD1
CDR3aa: CAISRSRDRGNTGELFF
CDR3nt: TGTGCCATCAGCCGATCGAGGGACAGGGGGAACACCGGGGAGCTGTTTTTT

j_gene: TRBJ1-2
v_gene: TRBV25-1
abundance: NA
d_gene: TRBD1
CDR3aa: CASSELDRDYGYTF
CDR3nt: TGTGCCAGCAGTGAACTTGACAGGGACTATGGCTACACCTTC

j_gene: TRBJ2-5
v_gene: TRBV30
abundance: NA
d_gene: NA
CDR3aa: CAWSFSGRPGTQYF
CDR3nt: TGTGCCTGGAGTTTTTCGGGGAGGCCGGGGACCCAGTACTTC

j_gene: TRBJ2-3
v_gene: TRBV2
abundance: NA
d_gene: TRBD2
CDR3aa: CASFWDGGADTQYF
CDR3nt: TGTGCCAGCTTCTGGGATGGGGGGGCAGATACGCAGTATTTT

j_gene: TRBJ2-3
v_gene: TRBV5-1
abundance: NA
d_gene: NA
CDR3aa: CASSTRAGDTQYF
CDR3nt: TGCGCCAGCAGCACCCGGGCGGGAGATACGCAGTATTTT

j_gene: TRBJ2-7
v_gene: TRBV10-2
abundance: NA
d_gene: TRBD2
CDR3aa: CASSEVLAGPYEQYF
CDR3nt: TGCGCCAGCAGTGAGGTGTTAGCGGGACCCTACGAGCAGTACTTC

j_gene: TRBJ2-7
v_gene: TRBV11-3
abundance: few
d_gene: NA
CDR3aa: CASPPLERAFSSYEQYF
CDR3nt: TGTGCCAGTCCCCCCCTGGAGAGGGCCTTTTCCTCCTACGAGCAGTACTTC

j_gene: TRBJ2-3
v_gene: TRBV9
abundance: NA
d_gene: TRBD2
CDR3aa: CASSVVPGGADTQYF
CDR3nt: TGTGCCAGCAGCGTAGTTCCGGGAGGAGCAGATACGCAGTATTTT

j_gene: TRBJ2-3
v_gene: TRBV27
abundance: NA
d_gene: TRBD1
CDR3aa: CASSIWDRVTGTQYF
CDR3nt: TGTGCCAGCAGCATCTGGGACAGGGTTACGGGGACGCAGTATTTT

j_gene: TRBJ2-7
v_gene: TRBV5-1
abundance: once
d_gene: TRBD1
CDR3aa: CASSAGTGRTNYEQYF
CDR3nt: TGCGCCAGCAGCGCTGGGACAGGGAGGACCAACTACGAGCAGTACTTC

j_gene: TRBJ2-7
v_gene: TRBV28
abundance: NA
d_gene: TRBD1
CDR3aa: CASSTPGQSYEQYF
CDR3nt: TGTGCCAGCAGTACGCCGGGACAGAGCTACGAGCAGTACTTC

j_gene: TRBJ2-7
v_gene: TRBV6-1
abundance: NA
d_gene: TRBD2
CDR3aa: CASSGGVGLAAYEQYF
CDR3nt: TGTGCCAGCAGTGGGGGCGTGGGACTAGCGGCCTACGAGCAGTACTTC

j_gene: TRBJ2-1
v_gene: TRBV4-3
abundance: once
d_gene: NA
CDR3aa: CASSNGLASSYNEQFF
CDR3nt: TGCGCCAGCAGCAACGGACTGGCGAGCTCCTACAATGAGCAGTTCTTC

j_gene: TRBJ2-7
v_gene: TRBV5-1
abundance: NA
d_gene: TRBD2
CDR3aa: CASSPSPGGSYEQYF
CDR3nt: TGCGCCAGCAGCCCATCCCCGGGGGGGTCCTACGAGCAGTACTTC

j_gene: TRBJ1-1
v_gene: TRBV6-6
abundance: NA
d_gene: NA
CDR3aa: CASSNGGAFEAFF
CDR3nt: TGTGCCAGCAGTAACGGGGGGGCCTTCGAAGCTTTCTTT